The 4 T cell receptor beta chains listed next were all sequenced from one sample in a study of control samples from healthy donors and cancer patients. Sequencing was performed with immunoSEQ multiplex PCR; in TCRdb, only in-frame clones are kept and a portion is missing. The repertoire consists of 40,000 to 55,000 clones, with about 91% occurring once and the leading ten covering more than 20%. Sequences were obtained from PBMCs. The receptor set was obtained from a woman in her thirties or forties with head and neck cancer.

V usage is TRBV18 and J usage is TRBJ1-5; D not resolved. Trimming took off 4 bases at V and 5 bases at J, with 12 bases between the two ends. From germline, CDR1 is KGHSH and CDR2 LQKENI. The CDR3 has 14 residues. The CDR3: CASSRTGPDQPQHF. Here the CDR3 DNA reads TGTGCCAGCTCACGAACGGGCCCTGATCAGCCCCAGCATTTT. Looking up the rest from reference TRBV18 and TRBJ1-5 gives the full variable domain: NAGVMQNPRHLVRRRGQEARLRCSPMKGHSHVYWYRQLPEEGLKFMVYLQKENIIDESGMPKERFSAEFPKEGPSILRIQQVVRGDSAAYFCASSRTGPDQPQHFGDGTRLSIL.

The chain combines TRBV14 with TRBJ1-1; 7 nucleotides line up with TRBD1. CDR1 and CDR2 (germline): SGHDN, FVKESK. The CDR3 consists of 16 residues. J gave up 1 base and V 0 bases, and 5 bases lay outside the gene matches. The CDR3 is CASSQDYRGWNTEAFF. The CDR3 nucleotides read TGTGCCAGCAGCCAAGACTACAGGGGTTGGAACACTGAAGCTTTCTTT.

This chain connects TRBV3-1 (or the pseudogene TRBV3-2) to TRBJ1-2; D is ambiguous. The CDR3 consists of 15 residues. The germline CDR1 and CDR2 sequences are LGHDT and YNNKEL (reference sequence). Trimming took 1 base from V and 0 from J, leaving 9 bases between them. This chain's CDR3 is CASSQVYNSNYGYTF. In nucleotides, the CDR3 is TGTGCCAGCAGCCAAGTTTACAACTCTAACTATGGCTACACCTTC.

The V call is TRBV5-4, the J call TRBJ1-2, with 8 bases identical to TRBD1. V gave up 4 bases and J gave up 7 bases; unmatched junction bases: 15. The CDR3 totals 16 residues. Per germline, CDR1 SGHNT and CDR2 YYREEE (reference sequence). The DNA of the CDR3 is TGTGCCAGCAGCGCCCCGGAGAGCAGGGGGCGTTTTGGCTACACCTTC. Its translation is CASSAPESRGRFGYTF. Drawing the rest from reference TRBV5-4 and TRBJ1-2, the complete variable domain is ETGVTQSPTHLIKTRGQQVTLRCSSQSGHNTVSWYQQALGQGPQFIFQYYREEENGRGNFPPRFSGLQFPNYSSELNVNALELDDSALYLCASSAPESRGRFGYTFGSGTRLTVV.